Below are 11 T cell receptor beta chains sequenced from a single sample in a study of T cell repertoires in aging, cancer and after chemotherapy. A mixed TRB-A/B primer pool amplified rearranged TRB by multiplex touch-down PCR. TCRdb independently ran MiXCR on the multiplex PCR reads; one entry per CDR3 protein. This table has over a thousand distinct CDR3 sequences, 25% to 30% appearing once. Peripheral blood genomic DNA, not sorted cells or RNA, was the template. Sequencing input: blood. These receptors were obtained from a human donor with a blood cancer.

Relative to its sample, this clonotype is medium-sized. This chain links TRBV12-3 or TRBV12-4 with TRBJ2-7; D may be TRBD2 (6 bases). The CDR3 loop spans 15 amino acids. The ends were cut back, 6 bases at V and 2 bases at J, with 17 bases in the middle. DNA for the CDR3: TGTGCCAGCAGAAAAAACCTGGAGGGCCCCTACGAGCAGTACTTC. Translation: CASRKNLEGPYEQYF.

This clonotype is medium-sized in the sample. The chain is built from TRBV6-5 and TRBJ1-1; D possibly corresponds to TRBD1 (5 bases). This CDR3 comprises 14 residues. V shed 6 bases and J shed 1 base, with 12 bases lying between them. Germline CDR1 and CDR2: MNHEY and SVGAGI. CDR3 sequence reads: CASRPGEENTEAFF. The CDR3 nucleotides read TGTGCCAGCAGACCGGGGGAGGAGAACACTGAAGCTTTCTTT.

The V gene is TRBV27, the J gene TRBJ2-1, with 11 bases lining up with TRBD1. V gave up 5 bases and J gave up 4 bases; unmatched junction bases: 7. The CDR3 runs to 16 residues. The germline CDR1 and CDR2 sequences are MNHEY and SMNVEV (reference sequence). The CDR3 reads CASSPTGTGGYNEQFF. The CDR3 region has the DNA TGTGCCAGCAGTCCGACCGGGACAGGGGGGTACAATGAGCAGTTCTTC.

The genes are TRBV19 and TRBJ2-3; TRBD2 matches at 9 bases. This CDR3 comprises 17 residues. V was clipped by 4 bases and J by 10 bases; unmatched bases: 18. Germline V gene sequence: CDR1 LNHDA, CDR2 SQIVND (reference sequence). The CDR3 DNA is TGTGCCAGTAGTACCCCCAAGACTAGCGGCCTAGGAGGGGCGCAGTATTTT. As protein: CASSTPKTSGLGGAQYF. Complete variable domain (other parts from reference TRBV19 and TRBJ2-3): DGGITQSPKYLFRKEGQNVTLSCEQNLNHDAMYWYRQDPGQGLRLIYYSQIVNDFQKGDIAEGYSVSREKKESFPLTVTSAQKNPTAFYLCASSTPKTSGLGGAQYFGPGTRLTVL.

This clonotype rates as large (0.1 to 1%). In nucleotides, the CDR3 is TGTGCCATCAGTGACGGATACAATGAGCAGTTCTTC. It translates to CAISDGYNEQFF. The chain combines TRBV10-3 with TRBJ2-1; D remains ambiguous. Trimming shortened V by 3 bases and J by 4 bases, and 4 bases separated the two germline ends. Germline-derived CDR1 and CDR2 are ENHRY and SYGVKD. The CDR3 covers 12 residues.

The V call is TRBV27, the J call TRBJ2-3; D is perhaps TRBD2 (5 bases). Germline CDR1 MNHEY, CDR2 SMNVEV (reference sequence). This CDR3 has 14 residues. V lost 6 bases and J 3 bases, leaving 13 bases between the germline ends. DNA of the CDR3: TGTGCCAGCAGCTTTGCCGCGGGTACAGATACGCAGTATTTT. Translated, it gives CASSFAAGTDTQYF.

This clonotype was detected a few times. The V gene is TRBV19, the J gene TRBJ2-1; TRBD2 matches at 13 bases. Germline V gene data show CDR1 as LNHDA and CDR2 as SQIVND (reference sequence). CDR3 length equals 14 residues. Unmatched junction bases numbered 4, after V lost 4 bases and J lost 10 bases. CDR3 sequence reads: CASSRGTSGTEQFF. The CDR3 coding sequence is TGTGCCAGTAGTAGGGGGACTAGCGGGACCGAGCAGTTCTTC.

This clonotype ranks as medium-sized. Here the CDR3 reads CASSGRGGSAEAFF. CDR3 DNA sequence: TGTGCCAGTAGTGGTCGAGGGGGGAGTGCTGAAGCTTTCTTT. The chain joins TRBV19 to TRBJ1-1; tentative D call: TRBD1 (6 bases). CDR3 length: 14 amino acids. Germline CDR1 LNHDA, CDR2 SQIVND (reference sequence). The germline V and J ends were trimmed by 5 bases and 6 bases, with 16 bases remaining between them.

The chain links TRBV6-5 to TRBJ2-1, with 7 nucleotides matching TRBD2. Germline V lookup: CDR1 MNHEY, CDR2 SVGAGI. The CDR3 spans 15 residues. V shed 7 bases, J shed 9 bases, and the junction held 15 bases outside the gene matches. CDR3 sequence reads: CASNELYTGEGEQFF. The CDR3 DNA sequence: TGTGCCAGCAACGAGCTATACACCGGGGAGGGTGAGCAGTTCTTC.

By share, this clonotype ranks as medium-sized. CDR3 residues: CAWRGGPGGAMNTEAFF. In DNA form, the CDR3 reads TGTGCCTGGAGAGGGGGCCCGGGGGGGGCAATGAACACTGAAGCTTTCTTT. The rearrangement uses TRBV30 and TRBJ1-1; 7 bases agree with TRBD1. The ends lost 3 bases at V and 0 bases at J; junction bases unmatched: 13. This CDR3 is 17 amino acids long. Germline V gene sequence: CDR1 GTSNPN, CDR2 SVGIG (reference sequence).

This clonotype is large (0.1 to 1%) in the sample. The gene calls are TRBV19 and TRBJ2-5; 9 bases fit TRBD2. V gave up 4 bases and J gave up 2 bases; unmatched junction bases: 8. Per germline, CDR1 LNHDA and CDR2 SQIVND (reference sequence). The CDR3 contains 16 residues. CDR3 DNA: TGTGCCAGTAGTAAATCAGCGGGAGGCGTACAAGAGACCCAGTACTTC. Translation gives CASSKSAGGVQETQYF.